Each of the 2 T cell receptor beta chains below was sequenced from the same sample in a study of tissue T cells after allogeneic stem cell transplantation. Assay used: immunoSEQ multiplex PCR; TCRdb lists only in-frame clones, some missing. Counted here are about 20,000 clones, roughly three quarters occurring once; the ten biggest clones make up over 0.85%. The sample consisted of spleen. These receptors originate from a female BALB/c mouse in good health. The strain's MHC haplotype is H2-d.

Concerning this clone itself: The genes and germline here are from mouse. Read coverage stops 1 residue before the CDR3 terminus; the germline J gene supplies the remainder. V usage is TRBV29 and J usage is TRBJ1-4, with 10 bases aligning to TRBD1. Looked up from germline, CDR1 is MSHET and CDR2 is SYDVDS. J gave up 4 bases and V 0 bases, and 2 bases lay outside the gene matches. The CDR3 length is 16 residues. CDR3 protein: CASSLSGQGFNERLFF. Incomplete CDR3 DNA: TGTGCTAGCAGTTTATCGGGACAGGGGTTCAACGAAAGATTATTT.

Details on this clone: The gene symbols are mouse symbols. The CDR3 bases that were read are TGTGCCAGCAGCCAAGCTGGGGGGAACCAAGACACCCAGTAC. Protein: CASSQAGGNQDTQY. The CDR3 in its entirety is CASSQAGGNQDTQYF. The rearrangement joins TRBV2 to TRBJ2-5, with 8 bases that match TRBD2. The CDR3 end is not reached by the read, which stops 1 residue before it; the germline J gene fills it in. Germline-derived CDR1 and CDR2 are LGHNA and YSYQKL. The CDR3 is 15 residues long. J was trimmed by 0 bases and V by 1 base; bases with no gene match: 0.